A single sample is the source of the 10 T cell receptor beta chains below, sequenced in a study of monozygotic twins with inflammatory bowel disease. TCRdb processed the 5' RACE reads again and assigns one entry to each CDR3 protein, with no DNA. This table lists 330,000 or so distinct CDR3 sequences. Sequenced input: blood. The source of these receptors is a human donor with ulcerative colitis or Crohn's disease, or a healthy co-twin of an affected twin (not recorded which).

The gene calls are TRBV28 and TRBJ2-5; TCRdb picks TRBD1, but there is no DNA to check that call. This CDR3 region has 15 residues. Germline lookup yields CDR1 MDHEN and CDR2 SYDVKM. CDR3 residues: CASSRTGLVGETQYF.

This sequence joins TRBV4-1 and TRBJ1-1; TCRdb's assignment of TRBD1 cannot be checked, as there is no DNA. The germline CDR1 and CDR2 sequences are MGHRA and YSYEKL. The CDR3 sequence is 20 residues long. The CDR3 protein is CASSQVRITDRGEVNTEAFF.

The chain couples TRBV14 to TRBJ2-7; TCRdb reports TRBD1, a call that lacks DNA to check it against. Germline CDR1 is SGHDN and CDR2 is FVKESK. The CDR3 runs 16 residues. The CDR3 loop is CASSQPGQGSSYEQYF. The complete variable domain, with remaining parts taken from reference TRBV14 and TRBJ2-7, reads EAGVTQFPSHSVIEKGQTVTLRCDPISGHDNLYWYRRVMGKEIKFLLHFVKESKQDESGMPNNRFLAERTGGTYSTLKVQPAELEDSGVYFCASSQPGQGSSYEQYFGPGTRLTVT.

The V call is TRBV10-3, the J call TRBJ2-5; without DNA, the TCRdb call of TRBD2 cannot be checked. This CDR3 has 14 amino acids. Germline V gives CDR1 ENHRY, CDR2 SYGVKD. The CDR3 reads CATTLPGEGETQYF.

V and J are TRBV20-1 and TRBJ1-2. CDR1 is DFQATT, CDR2 SNEGSKA, per germline (reference sequence). CDR3 length: 13 amino acids. The CDR3 spells CSAKFRLAYGYTF.

The V and J genes are TRBV29-1 and TRBJ2-7; the D gene TCRdb calls, TRBD1, cannot be checked with no DNA. Germline V CDR1 and CDR2: SQVTM, ANQGSEA. The CDR3 consists of 13 residues. CDR3 residues: CSVGQGRGYEQYF.

CDR3 residues: CSARDQRRGGMGNYGYTF. V usage is TRBV20-1 and J usage is TRBJ1-2. The CDR3 consists of 18 residues. Germline CDR1 reads DFQATT; CDR2 reads SNEGSKA (reference sequence).

The V gene is TRBV27, the J gene TRBJ1-1. Looked up from germline, CDR1 is MNHEY and CDR2 is SMNVEV (reference sequence). The CDR3 contains 13 residues. CDR3 sequence reads: CASSFMGNTEAFF.

The V and J genes are TRBV5-5 and TRBJ2-1. Germline V CDR1 and CDR2: SGHKS, YYEKEE (reference sequence). The CDR3 runs to 17 residues. The CDR3 reads CASSFRLNRELNNEQFF.

The chain joins TRBV28 to TRBJ2-5; TCRdb's assignment of TRBD1 cannot be checked, as there is no DNA. This CDR3 is built from 15 residues. CDR1 and CDR2 from the germline V gene are MDHEN and SYDVKM. The CDR3 here is CASSPSGPLGETQYF.